This TCR beta chain comes out of a study of T cells in Graves' hyperthyroidism and ophthalmopathy. RNA transcripts were the template for amplifying TCR beta CDR3 regions. Carried out on the TCR CDR3, a first-round RT-PCR used the HTBI primer set. TCRdb ran MiXCR on the multiplex PCR reads and lists one entry per CDR3 protein. The repertoire holds 400,000 to 600,000 distinct CDR3 sequences, with around 15% as singletons. With 5 bases removed from V and 9 bases from J, the gap between germline ends came to 14 bases. The CDR3 totals 13 residues. Germline CDR1 SGHTA, CDR2 FQGTGA. This chain connects TRBV7-3 to TRBJ2-1; D is possibly TRBD1 (6 bases). This TCR derives from a woman aged 30 to 39 with Graves' ophthalmopathy. Source material: blood. The CDR3 loop is CASSPGTFGEQFF. The CDR3 nucleotides read TGTGCCAGCAGCCCCGGGACATTCGGTGAGCAGTTCTTC. The full variable domain, with the rest looked up from reference TRBV7-3 and TRBJ2-1, is GAGVSQTPSNKVTEKGKYVELRCDPISGHTALYWYRQSLGQGPEFLIYFQGTGAADDSGLPNDRFFAVRPEGSVSTLKIQRTERGDSAVYLCASSPGTFGEQFFGPGTRLTVL.